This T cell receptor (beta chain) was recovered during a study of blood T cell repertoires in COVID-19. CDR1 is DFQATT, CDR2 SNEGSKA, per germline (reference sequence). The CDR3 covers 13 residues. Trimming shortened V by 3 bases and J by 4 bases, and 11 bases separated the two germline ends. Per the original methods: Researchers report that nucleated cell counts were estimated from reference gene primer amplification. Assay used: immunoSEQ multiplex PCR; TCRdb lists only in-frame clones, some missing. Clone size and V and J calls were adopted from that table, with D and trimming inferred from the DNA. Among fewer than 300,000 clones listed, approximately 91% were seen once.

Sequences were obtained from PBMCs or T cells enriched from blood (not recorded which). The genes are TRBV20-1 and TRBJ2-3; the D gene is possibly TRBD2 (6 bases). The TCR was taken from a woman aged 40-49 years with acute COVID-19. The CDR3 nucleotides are TGCAGTGCTAGTGTCCCGGGGGCAGATACGCAGTATTTT. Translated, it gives CSASVPGADTQYF.